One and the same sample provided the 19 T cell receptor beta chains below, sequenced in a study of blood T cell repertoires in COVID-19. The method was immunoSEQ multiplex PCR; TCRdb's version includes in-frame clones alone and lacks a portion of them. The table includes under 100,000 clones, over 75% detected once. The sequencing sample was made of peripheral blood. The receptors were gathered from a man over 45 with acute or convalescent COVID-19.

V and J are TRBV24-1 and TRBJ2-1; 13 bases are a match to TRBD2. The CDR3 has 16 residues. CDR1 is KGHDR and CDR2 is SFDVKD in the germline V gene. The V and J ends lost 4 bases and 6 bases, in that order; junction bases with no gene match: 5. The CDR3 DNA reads TGTGCCACCAGTGACGCCACTAGCGGGAGGGCCAATGAGCAGTTCTTC. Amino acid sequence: CATSDATSGRANEQFF.

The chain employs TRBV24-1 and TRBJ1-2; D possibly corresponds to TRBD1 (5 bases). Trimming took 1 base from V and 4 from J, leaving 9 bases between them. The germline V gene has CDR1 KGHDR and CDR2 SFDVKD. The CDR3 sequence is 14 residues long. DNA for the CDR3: TGTGCCACCAGTGATTTCCAGGGACTCTATGGCTACACCTTC. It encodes CATSDFQGLYGYTF.

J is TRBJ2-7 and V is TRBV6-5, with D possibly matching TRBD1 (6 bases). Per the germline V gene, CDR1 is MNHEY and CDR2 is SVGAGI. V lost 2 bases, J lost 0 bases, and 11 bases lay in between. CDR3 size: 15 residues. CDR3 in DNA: TGTGCCAGCAGTTACGGGACACCTCCCTCCTACGAGCAGTACTTC. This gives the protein CASSYGTPPSYEQYF.

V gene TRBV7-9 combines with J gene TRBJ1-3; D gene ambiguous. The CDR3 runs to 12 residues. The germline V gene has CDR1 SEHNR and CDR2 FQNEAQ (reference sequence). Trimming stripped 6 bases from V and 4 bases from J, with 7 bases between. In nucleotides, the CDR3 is TGTGCCAGCAGTCAACAGGGAAACACCATATATTTT. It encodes CASSQQGNTIYF.

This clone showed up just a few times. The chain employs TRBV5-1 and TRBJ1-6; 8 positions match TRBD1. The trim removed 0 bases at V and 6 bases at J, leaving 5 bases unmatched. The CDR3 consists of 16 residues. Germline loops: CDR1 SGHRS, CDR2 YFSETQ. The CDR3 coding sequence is TGCGCCAGCAGCTTGGCCTTGCAGGGGGCTAATTCACCCCTCCACTTT. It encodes CASSLALQGANSPLHF.

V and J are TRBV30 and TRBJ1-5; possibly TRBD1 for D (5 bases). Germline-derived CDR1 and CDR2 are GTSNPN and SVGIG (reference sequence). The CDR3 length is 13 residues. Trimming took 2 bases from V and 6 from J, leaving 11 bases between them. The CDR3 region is CAWSTTGGQPQHF. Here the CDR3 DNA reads TGTGCCTGGAGTACAACCGGGGGTCAGCCCCAGCATTTT.

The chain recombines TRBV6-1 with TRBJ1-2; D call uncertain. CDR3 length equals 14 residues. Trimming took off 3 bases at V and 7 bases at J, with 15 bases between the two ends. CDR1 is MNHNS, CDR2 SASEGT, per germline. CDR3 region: CASSEGSTGFGYTF. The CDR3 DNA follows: TGTGCCAGCAGTGAGGGATCAACGGGGTTTGGCTACACCTTC.

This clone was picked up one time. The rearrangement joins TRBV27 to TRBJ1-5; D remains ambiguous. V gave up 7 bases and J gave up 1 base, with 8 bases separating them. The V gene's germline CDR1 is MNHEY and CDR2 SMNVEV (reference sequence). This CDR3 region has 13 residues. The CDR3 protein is CASNYASNQPQHF. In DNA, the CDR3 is TGTGCCAGCAACTACGCGAGCAATCAGCCCCAGCATTTT.

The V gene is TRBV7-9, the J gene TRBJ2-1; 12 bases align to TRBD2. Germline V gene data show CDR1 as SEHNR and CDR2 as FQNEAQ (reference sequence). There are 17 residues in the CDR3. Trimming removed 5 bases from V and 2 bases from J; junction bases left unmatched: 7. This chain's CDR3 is CASSPPLAGGPYNEQFF. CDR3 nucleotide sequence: TGTGCCAGCAGCCCCCCACTAGCGGGAGGCCCCTACAATGAGCAGTTCTTC.

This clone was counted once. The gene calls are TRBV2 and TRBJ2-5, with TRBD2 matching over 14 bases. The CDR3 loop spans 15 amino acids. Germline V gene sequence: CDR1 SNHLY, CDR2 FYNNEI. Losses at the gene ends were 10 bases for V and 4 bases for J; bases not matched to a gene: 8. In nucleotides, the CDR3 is TGTGCCATCTCGGGACTAGCGGGAGTCGGAGAGACCCAGTACTTC. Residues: CAISGLAGVGETQYF.

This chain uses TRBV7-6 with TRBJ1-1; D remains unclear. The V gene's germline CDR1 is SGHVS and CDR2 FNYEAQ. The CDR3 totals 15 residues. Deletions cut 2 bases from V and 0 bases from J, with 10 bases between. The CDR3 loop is CASSLPAELNTEAFF. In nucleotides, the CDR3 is TGTGCCAGCAGCTTACCGGCGGAATTGAACACTGAAGCTTTCTTT.

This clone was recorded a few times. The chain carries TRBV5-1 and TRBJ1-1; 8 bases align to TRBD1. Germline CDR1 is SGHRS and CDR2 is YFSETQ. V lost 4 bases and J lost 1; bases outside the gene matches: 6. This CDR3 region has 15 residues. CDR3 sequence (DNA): TGCGCCAGCAGCGCTGGACAGGGACGGAACACTGAAGCTTTCTTT. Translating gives CASSAGQGRNTEAFF. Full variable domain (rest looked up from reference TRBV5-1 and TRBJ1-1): KAGVTQTPRYLIKTRGQQVTLSCSPISGHRSVSWYQQTPGQGLQFLFEYFSETQRNKGNFPGRFSGRQFSNSRSEMNVSTLELGDSALYLCASSAGQGRNTEAFFGQGTRLTVV.

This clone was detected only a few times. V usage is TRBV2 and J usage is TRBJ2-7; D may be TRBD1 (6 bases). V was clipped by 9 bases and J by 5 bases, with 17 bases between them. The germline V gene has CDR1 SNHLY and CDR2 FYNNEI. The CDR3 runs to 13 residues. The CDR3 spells CASLLGGKHEQYF. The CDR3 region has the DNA TGTGCCAGTTTACTTGGGGGCAAACACGAGCAGTACTTC.

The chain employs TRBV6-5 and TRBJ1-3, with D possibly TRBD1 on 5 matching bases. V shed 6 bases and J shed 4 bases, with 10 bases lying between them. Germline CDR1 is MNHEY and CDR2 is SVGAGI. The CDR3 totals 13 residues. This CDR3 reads CASSRGVGNTIYF. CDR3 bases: TGTGCCAGCAGCCGGGGGGTAGGAAACACCATATATTTT.

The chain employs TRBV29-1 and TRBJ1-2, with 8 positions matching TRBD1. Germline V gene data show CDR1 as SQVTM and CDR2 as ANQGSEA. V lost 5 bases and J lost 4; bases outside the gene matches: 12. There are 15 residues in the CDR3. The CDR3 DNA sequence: TGCAGCGTTCCGAGGTCTACAGGGGGGTTCTATGGCTACACCTTC. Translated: CSVPRSTGGFYGYTF.

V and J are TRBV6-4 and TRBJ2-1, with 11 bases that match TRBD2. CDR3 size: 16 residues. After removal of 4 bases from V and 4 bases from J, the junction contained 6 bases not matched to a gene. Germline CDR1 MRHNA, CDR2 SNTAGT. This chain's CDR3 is CASSATGLAEYNEQFF. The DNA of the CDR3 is TGTGCCAGCAGTGCAACGGGACTAGCGGAGTACAATGAGCAGTTCTTC.

DNA of the CDR3: TGTGCCAGCAGGCCGTCCGGGACAGGGCAGTTCTTC. Protein product: CASRPSGTGQFF. This sequence joins TRBV6-1 and TRBJ2-1; 8 nucleotides agree with TRBD1. Germline loops: CDR1 MNHNS, CDR2 SASEGT. After removal of 6 bases from V and 12 bases from J, the junction contained 7 bases not matched to a gene. This CDR3 contains 12 residues.

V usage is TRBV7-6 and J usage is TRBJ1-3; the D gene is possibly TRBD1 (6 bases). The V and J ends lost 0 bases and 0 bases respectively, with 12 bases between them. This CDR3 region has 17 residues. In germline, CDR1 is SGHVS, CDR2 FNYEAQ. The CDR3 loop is CASSLALGQYSGNTIYF. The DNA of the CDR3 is TGTGCCAGCAGCTTAGCGCTAGGACAGTACTCTGGAAACACCATATATTTT.

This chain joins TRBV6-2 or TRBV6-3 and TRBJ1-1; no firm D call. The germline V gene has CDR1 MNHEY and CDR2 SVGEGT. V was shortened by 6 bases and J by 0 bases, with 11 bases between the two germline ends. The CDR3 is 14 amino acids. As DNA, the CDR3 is TGTGCCAGCAGCCCAAATTCCATGAACACTGAAGCTTTCTTT. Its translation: CASSPNSMNTEAFF.